These 18 T cell receptor beta chains share one sample of origin, sequenced in a study of IL-17A CD8 T cells in psoriatic arthritis synovium. CD3+ T cells, isolated magnetically, got PMA and ionomycin for around 1.6 hours before cytokine secretion labeling. Psoriatic arthritis patients had synovial fluid drawn from joints that were actively inflamed. Only in-frame clones appear in the TCRdb table, and some are missing; sequencing was by immunoSEQ multiplex PCR. The sample lists under 2,500 clones, around 72% seen once, with around 10% in the top ten. Sequenced sample: IFN-gamma+ CD8+ T cells from synovial fluid. Subset indicated: IL-17A-IFNgamma+ memory CD8+ (Tc1) cells. Receptors originate from a human donor with psoriatic arthritis.

This clone has just one count. The chain is built from TRBV9 and TRBJ2-2, with D perhaps TRBD2 (5 bases). The length of the CDR3 is 13 residues. V was shortened by 10 bases and J by 1 base, with 11 bases between the two germline ends. The germline V gene has CDR1 SGDLS and CDR2 YYNGEE. Written as DNA, the CDR3 is TGTGCCGCTGGCCGGGGGAACACCGGGGAGCTGTTTTTT. The encoded protein is CAAGRGNTGELFF.

V and J are TRBV7-9 and TRBJ2-3; 7 nucleotides agree with TRBD2. This CDR3 has 15 amino acids. Trimming took 0 bases from V and 6 from J; bases not matched to a gene: 6. The germline V gene has CDR1 SEHNR and CDR2 FQNEAQ (reference sequence). DNA for the CDR3: TGTGCCAGCAGCTTAGCGGGAGGGCCTATCGATACGCAGTATTTT. This sequence encodes CASSLAGGPIDTQYF.

This clone is labeled large. The V and J genes are TRBV7-2 and TRBJ1-2; D gene uncertain. Germline V gene lookup returns CDR1 SGHTA and CDR2 FQGNSA. V was cut by 5 bases and J by 8 bases, with 24 bases left in between. CDR3 length: 16 amino acids. DNA of the CDR3: TGTGCCAGCAGCCCGGCGGGAACAGTTCACGCCGCCGGCTACACCTTC. It is translated as CASSPAGTVHAAGYTF.

The V call is TRBV7-9, the J call TRBJ2-1; D perhaps matches TRBD2 (5 bases). V dropped 4 bases and J dropped 10 bases, with 20 bases sitting between them. This CDR3 region has 15 residues. Germline CDR1 reads SEHNR; CDR2 reads FQNEAQ (reference sequence). CDR3: CASSWPGESGGEQFF. Written as DNA, the CDR3 is TGTGCCAGCAGCTGGCCCGGGGAATCGGGTGGAGAGCAGTTCTTC.

The chain combines TRBV29-1 with TRBJ1-1; TRBD1 matches at 7 bases. Germline V CDR1 and CDR2: SQVTM, ANQGSEA. J gave up 1 base and V 6 bases, and 14 bases lay outside the gene matches. The CDR3 is 16 amino acids. The CDR3 region has the DNA TGCAGCGTAACAGGGGTCCCAGCCGTCCCGAACACTGAAGCTTTCTTT. Amino acids: CSVTGVPAVPNTEAFF.

The J gene is TRBJ2-2, the V gene TRBV13; no clear D gene. Trimming pared 0 bases from V and 4 bases from J, leaving 6 bases between. The CDR3 contains 14 residues. From germline, CDR1 is PRHDT and CDR2 FYEKMQ (reference sequence). The CDR3 loop is CASSLGRTTGELFF. The CDR3, as DNA: TGTGCCAGCAGCTTAGGCCGTACCACCGGGGAGCTGTTTTTT.

In its sample, this clone was seen once. The V call is TRBV7-9, the J call TRBJ2-1, with 12 positions matching TRBD2. V shed 4 bases, J shed 7 bases, and the junction held 11 bases outside the gene matches. Per the germline V gene, CDR1 is SEHNR and CDR2 is FQNEAQ (reference sequence). The CDR3 length is 17 residues. The CDR3 sequence is CASSSTILAGGSNEQFF. The CDR3 DNA reads TGTGCCAGCAGCTCAACTATACTAGCGGGAGGTTCAAATGAGCAGTTCTTC.

V and J are TRBV9 and TRBJ2-7; TRBD2 might be the D (6 bases). Germline CDR1 reads SGDLS; CDR2 reads YYNGEE. The CDR3 extends over 16 amino acids. V was shortened by 3 bases and J by 3 bases, with 19 bases between the two germline ends. The CDR3 reads CASSAQKGGEDYEQYF. In nucleotides, the CDR3 is TGTGCCAGCAGCGCTCAGAAGGGCGGGGAGGACTACGAGCAGTACTTC. The full variable domain, rest sourced from reference TRBV9 and TRBJ2-7, is DSGVTQTPKHLITATGQRVTLRCSPRSGDLSVYWYQQSLDQGLQFLIQYYNGEERAKGNILERFSAQQFPDLHSELNLSSLELGDSALYFCASSAQKGGEDYEQYFGPGTRLTVT.

The table lists this clone with a few counts. The chain links TRBV9 to TRBJ2-7, with D possibly matching TRBD2 (5 bases). Trimming took 0 bases from V and 3 from J, leaving 7 bases between them. Germline CDR1 and CDR2: SGDLS and YYNGEE. The CDR3 length is 13 residues. The CDR3 sequence is CASSVDDYYEQYF. Written as DNA, the CDR3 is TGTGCCAGCAGCGTAGATGACTACTACGAGCAGTACTTC.

This clone was seen just once. This chain connects TRBV12-5 to TRBJ2-3; the D is unclear. Looked up from germline, CDR1 is LGHNT and CDR2 is FRNRAP. With 6 bases removed from V and 2 bases from J, the gap between germline ends came to 9 bases. CDR3 length: 13 residues. The CDR3: CASGAVNTDTQYF. CDR3 sequence (DNA): TGTGCTAGTGGCGCAGTTAACACAGATACGCAGTATTTT.

This clone is a singleton in its sample. V usage is TRBV6-4 and J usage is TRBJ2-3; 10 bases match TRBD1. This CDR3 is 14 amino acids long. J gave up 0 bases and V 8 bases, and 2 bases lay outside the gene matches. Germline assignment: CDR1 MRHNA and CDR2 SNTAGT. The CDR3 loop is CASGTGDSTDTQYF. DNA of the CDR3: TGTGCCAGCGGGACAGGGGATAGCACAGATACGCAGTATTTT.

The chain employs TRBV14 and TRBJ1-2; possible D gene TRBD1, 6 bases. CDR1 and CDR2 (germline): SGHDN, FVKESK. This CDR3 is 13 amino acids long. V was cut by 0 bases and J by 4 bases, with 6 bases left in between. CDR3 loop: CASSQDRGYGYTF. The CDR3 DNA is TGTGCCAGCAGCCAAGACAGGGGCTATGGCTACACCTTC.

V usage is TRBV30 and J usage is TRBJ2-7, with 12 bases aligning to TRBD2. The length of the CDR3 is 20 residues. Germline trimming cut 0 bases from V and 2 bases from J; bases unmatched to any gene: 17. Germline V lookup: CDR1 GTSNPN, CDR2 SVGIG (reference sequence). CDR3 sequence: CAWSVTGQERTSGKTYEQYV. As DNA, the CDR3 is TGTGCCTGGAGTGTAACGGGACAGGAGAGGACTAGCGGGAAGACCTACGAGCAGTACGTC.

The J gene is TRBJ1-4, the V gene TRBV5-4; the D is unclear. The CDR3 extends over 13 amino acids. Germline V gene sequence: CDR1 SGHNT, CDR2 YYREEE (reference sequence). Deletions cut 4 bases from V and 8 bases from J, with 12 bases between. The CDR3 reads CASSPDTGEKLFF. The CDR3 region has the DNA TGTGCCAGCAGCCCTGATACGGGGGAAAAACTGTTTTTT. Filled out from reference TRBV5-4 and TRBJ1-4, the complete variable domain reads ETGVTQSPTHLIKTRGQQVTLRCSSQSGHNTVSWYQQALGQGPQFIFQYYREEENGRGNFPPRFSGLQFPNYSSELNVNALELDDSALYLCASSPDTGEKLFFGSGTQLSVL.

The chain combines TRBV6-4 with TRBJ2-3, with 10 bases matching TRBD1. The CDR3 totals 14 residues. Germline CDR1 is MRHNA and CDR2 is SNTAGT. V gave up 2 bases and J gave up 4 bases; unmatched junction bases: 0. Written as DNA, the CDR3 is TGTGCCAGCAGTGACGGACAGGGGGCAGATACGCAGTATTTT. Translation gives CASSDGQGADTQYF.

This clone was recorded only once. The gene calls are TRBV28 and TRBJ2-3; 7 nucleotides match TRBD1. V lost 3 bases, J lost 2 bases, and 5 bases stayed unmatched. The CDR3 runs to 15 residues. Germline CDR1 and CDR2: MDHEN and SYDVKM. The CDR3 DNA follows: TGTGCCAGCAGTTTGGGGGACAGCTTCACAGATACGCAGTATTTT. Residues: CASSLGDSFTDTQYF. Full variable domain (outside the CDR3, taken from reference TRBV28 and TRBJ2-3): DVKVTQSSRYLVKRTGEKVFLECVQDMDHENMFWYRQDPGLGLRLIYFSYDVKMKEKGDIPEGYSVSREKKERFSLILESASTNQTSMYLCASSLGDSFTDTQYFGPGTRLTVL.

This clone was detected only a few times. The chain is built from TRBV30 and TRBJ1-1, with 8 bases matching TRBD1. CDR1 and CDR2 from the germline V gene are GTSNPN and SVGIG (reference sequence). This CDR3 has 11 residues. V lost 2 bases to trimming and J lost 14 bases; unmatched junction nucleotides: 7. CDR3 in amino acids: CAWSLPDRGFF. CDR3 DNA sequence: TGTGCCTGGAGTCTACCTGACAGGGGCTTCTTT.

This clone has just a few counts. The rearrangement uses TRBV4-2 and TRBJ1-1, with D tentatively TRBD1 (5 bases). V lost 4 bases and J lost 4, with 13 bases in between. Germline V gene lookup returns CDR1 LGHNA and CDR2 YNFKEQ. The CDR3 is made up of 14 amino acids. CDR3 in amino acids: CASSPGSGTTEAFF. CDR3 in DNA: TGTGCCAGCAGCCCCGGCTCGGGGACCACTGAAGCTTTCTTT.